Sequencing of this T cell receptor beta chain was carried out in a study of patients and donors after allogeneic stem cell transplantation. TCRdb re-called the RT-PCR reads through MiXCR, storing one row per CDR3 protein. Among approximately 800 distinct CDR3 sequences listed, 1.9% were seen once. This clonotype is medium-sized in the sample. There are 14 residues in the CDR3. The ends lost 8 bases at V and 6 bases at J; junction bases unmatched: 3. CDR1 WSHSY and CDR2 SAAADI come from the germline V gene. V usage is TRBV10-2 and J usage is TRBJ2-2, with TRBD2 identical over 13 bases. This clonotype was obtained from a human donor who was either an allogeneic HSCT recipient or a stem cell or donor lymphocyte infusion donor (not recorded which). It is not recorded whose cells these are; they may come from a transplant donor. Material: blood, either unsorted or a sorted T cell fraction (not recorded which). The CDR3 DNA is TGCGCCAGCTTTACTAGCGGGGGGGCCGGGGAGCTGTTTTTT. Encoded protein: CASFTSGGAGELFF.